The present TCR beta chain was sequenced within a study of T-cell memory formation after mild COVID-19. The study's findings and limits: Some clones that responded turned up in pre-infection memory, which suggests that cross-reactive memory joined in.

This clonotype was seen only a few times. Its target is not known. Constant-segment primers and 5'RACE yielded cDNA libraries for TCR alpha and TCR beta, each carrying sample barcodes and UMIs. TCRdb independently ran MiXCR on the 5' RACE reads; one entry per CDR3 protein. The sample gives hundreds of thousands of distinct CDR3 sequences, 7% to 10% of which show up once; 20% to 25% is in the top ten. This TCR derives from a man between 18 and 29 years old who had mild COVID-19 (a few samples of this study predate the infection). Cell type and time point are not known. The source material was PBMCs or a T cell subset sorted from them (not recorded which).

The DNA for the CDR3 is TGTGCCAGCAGCTTAGGGCGGGACAGGGGGCTTGAGACCCAGTACTTC. Its translation is CASSLGRDRGLETQYF. The rearrangement uses TRBV11-2 and TRBJ2-5; 12 bases are a match to TRBD1. V lost 1 base and J lost 5; bases outside the gene matches: 5. The germline V gene has CDR1 SGHAT and CDR2 FQNNGV. This CDR3 spans 16 amino acids.